The 27 T cell receptor beta chains reported below all come from one sample, sequenced in a study of T cell repertoires and Cas9 in healthy adults. Sequencing was performed with immunoSEQ multiplex PCR; in TCRdb, only in-frame clones are kept and a portion is missing. The table shows approximately 16,000 clones, with roughly 90% occurring only once. Sequencing was carried out using Tregs (CD4+, CD25+, CD127-, CD137-, CD154-) from PBMCs; culture status not recorded. These TCRs come from a human donor in good health.

The chain carries TRBV5-4 and TRBJ1-1; 10 nucleotides align to TRBD1. J lost 3 bases, V lost 3 bases, and 8 bases had no gene match. CDR1 and CDR2 (germline): SGHNT, YYREEE (reference sequence). This CDR3 has 16 residues. The CDR3 sequence: CASSSSPGTGDTEAFF. DNA of the CDR3: TGTGCCAGCAGCTCGTCCCCCGGGACAGGGGACACTGAAGCTTTCTTT. Based on the CDR3 plus reference TRBV5-4 and TRBJ1-1, the full variable domain is ETGVTQSPTHLIKTRGQQVTLRCSSQSGHNTVSWYQQALGQGPQFIFQYYREEENGRGNFPPRFSGLQFPNYSSELNVNALELDDSALYLCASSSSPGTGDTEAFFGQGTRLTVV.

The rearrangement joins TRBV7-2 to TRBJ2-1, with 11 bases matching TRBD2. J gave up 2 bases and V 5 bases, and 2 bases lay outside the gene matches. Germline CDR1 is SGHTA and CDR2 is FQGNSA. The CDR3 contains 15 residues. Here the CDR3 reads CASSLLAGAYNEQFF. Here the CDR3 DNA reads TGTGCCAGCAGCCTACTAGCGGGGGCCTACAATGAGCAGTTCTTC.

The chain is built from TRBV10-3 and TRBJ2-1, with TRBD2 identical over 8 bases. Germline V gene sequence: CDR1 ENHRY, CDR2 SYGVKD. V lost 0 bases and J lost 5; bases outside the gene matches: 9. The CDR3 is 17 residues long. The CDR3 nucleotides are TGTGCCATCAGTGAGTCAGTTAAGCGGGGGACACACAATGAGCAGTTCTTC. It is translated as CAISESVKRGTHNEQFF.

The count of this clone is one. The chain couples TRBV27 to TRBJ1-1; D is unclear. Germline CDR1 and CDR2: MNHEY and SMNVEV (reference sequence). There are 13 residues in the CDR3. The V end lost 2 bases, the J end lost 0 bases, and 4 bases lay between the germline ends. CDR3 sequence (DNA): TGTGCCAGCAGTTTAGAGATGAACACTGAAGCTTTCTTT. The encoded protein is CASSLEMNTEAFF.

The chain recombines TRBV7-2 with TRBJ2-5; D is unclear. Germline assignment: CDR1 SGHTA and CDR2 FQGNSA. The V and J ends lost 5 bases and 1 base respectively, with 14 bases between them. The CDR3 consists of 15 residues. CDR3 sequence: CASSLGPGPQETQYF. DNA of the CDR3: TGTGCCAGCAGCCTAGGCCCGGGTCCCCAAGAGACCCAGTACTTC. The full variable domain, rest sourced from reference TRBV7-2 and TRBJ2-5, is GAGVSQSPSNKVTEKGKDVELRCDPISGHTALYWYRQSLGQGLEFLIYFQGNSAPDKSGLPSDRFSAERTGGSVSTLTIQRTQQEDSAVYLCASSLGPGPQETQYFGPGTRLLVL.

The CDR3 DNA sequence: TGTGCCAGCAGACCCCGAAGGGAGTCACCCCTCCACTTT. Its protein product is CASRPRRESPLHF. The chain joins TRBV5-5 to TRBJ1-6; unclear D gene. Trimming shortened V by 5 bases and J by 10 bases, and 13 bases separated the two germline ends. Germline values: CDR1 SGHKS, CDR2 YYEKEE (reference sequence). The CDR3 length is 13 residues.

V usage is TRBV6-5 and J usage is TRBJ1-1, with 7 bases matching TRBD1. Losses at the gene ends were 5 bases for V and 4 bases for J; bases not matched to a gene: 7. This CDR3 spans 14 amino acids. Germline assignment: CDR1 MNHEY and CDR2 SVGAGI. CDR3: CASSDGQAGTEAFF. Written as DNA, the CDR3 is TGTGCCAGCAGTGACGGACAGGCGGGCACTGAAGCTTTCTTT.

The chain recombines TRBV6-5 with TRBJ1-2; D possibly corresponds to TRBD1 (5 bases). This CDR3 is 15 amino acids long. Germline CDR1 is MNHEY and CDR2 is SVGAGI. Between the trimmed V and J ends, which lost 6 bases and 8 bases, there was a span of 22 bases. CDR3 protein: CASSHPGEGWEGYTF. For the CDR3, the DNA is TGTGCCAGCAGCCACCCCGGGGAGGGGTGGGAGGGCTACACCTTC.

This chain connects TRBV5-4 to TRBJ2-5; TRBD2 agrees at 12 bases. V trimming: 4 bases; J trimming: 4 bases; junction bases outside the gene matches: 8. The V gene's germline CDR1 is SGHNT and CDR2 YYREEE (reference sequence). The CDR3 has 16 amino acids. CDR3 sequence: CASSVASGGAPETQYF. CDR3 sequence (DNA): TGTGCCAGCAGCGTTGCTAGCGGGGGGGCCCCAGAGACCCAGTACTTC.

V and J are TRBV28 and TRBJ1-1; possible D gene TRBD1, 5 bases. From germline, CDR1 is MDHEN and CDR2 SYDVKM. This CDR3 spans 14 amino acids. V was pared by 7 bases and J by 5 bases, with 17 bases between. In nucleotides, the CDR3 is TGTGCCAGCAAAACGGGCGGGGGAACGACTGAAGCTTTCTTT. Translation: CASKTGGGTTEAFF. The full variable domain, in which reference TRBV28 and TRBJ1-1 provide the parts outside the CDR3, is DVKVTQSSRYLVKRTGEKVFLECVQDMDHENMFWYRQDPGLGLRLIYFSYDVKMKEKGDIPEGYSVSREKKERFSLILESASTNQTSMYLCASKTGGGTTEAFFGQGTRLTVV.

This chain connects TRBV5-1 to TRBJ2-3; D gene ambiguous. The germline V gene has CDR1 SGHRS and CDR2 YFSETQ. Trimming cost V 6 bases and J 1 base, with 9 bases left between them. The CDR3 loop spans 13 amino acids. CDR3 bases: TGCGCCAGCAAGGTTCGGGGCACAGATACGCAGTATTTT. Its protein is CASKVRGTDTQYF.

This chain links TRBV7-2 with TRBJ1-3; D is uncertain. Looked up from germline, CDR1 is SGHTA and CDR2 is FQGNSA. The ends were cut back, 4 bases at V and 4 bases at J, with 8 bases in the middle. CDR3 size: 13 residues. This CDR3 is CASSSMGGNTIYF. Here the CDR3 DNA reads TGTGCCAGCAGCTCCATGGGGGGAAACACCATATATTTT.

The V call is TRBV19, the J call TRBJ1-6; 7 nucleotides align to TRBD1. J was trimmed by 10 bases and V by 5 bases; bases with no gene match: 8. CDR3 length equals 14 residues. Germline V gene data show CDR1 as LNHDA and CDR2 as SQIVND (reference sequence). CDR3 in amino acids: CASSSRQGGSPLHF. The CDR3 coding sequence is TGTGCCAGTAGTTCCCGACAGGGTGGATCACCCCTCCACTTT.

This chain uses TRBV7-9 with TRBJ2-7; 8 nucleotides line up with TRBD1. CDR3 length: 15 residues. Germline CDR1 and CDR2: SEHNR and FQNEAQ (reference sequence). Trimming removed 0 bases from V and 12 bases from J; junction bases left unmatched: 13. CDR3 loop: CASSLAGDRGHGRYF. CDR3 bases: TGTGCCAGCAGCTTAGCGGGAGACAGGGGCCACGGGCGGTACTTC.

This chain uses TRBV5-1 with TRBJ2-7; 7 nucleotides agree with TRBD2. The CDR3 sequence is 14 residues long. V was pared by 3 bases and J by 5 bases, with 8 bases of the junction left unmatched. CDR1 is SGHRS and CDR2 is YFSETQ in the germline V gene. As DNA, the CDR3 is TGCGCCAGCAGCTGGGAGGGTCAGTTCGACGAGCAGTACTTC. It yields the protein CASSWEGQFDEQYF.

The gene calls are TRBV6-6 and TRBJ1-1; D unclear. V lost 6 bases to trimming and J lost 1 base, with 9 bases between them. Per the germline V gene, CDR1 is MNHNY and CDR2 is SVGAGI (reference sequence). The CDR3 is made up of 13 amino acids. The chain's CDR3 is CASRPYRNTEAFF. The CDR3 DNA is TGTGCCAGCAGACCCTACAGGAACACTGAAGCTTTCTTT.

The J gene is TRBJ2-3, the V gene TRBV5-1; D gene ambiguous. The V end was cut by 0 bases, the J end by 1 base, with 9 bases between. Per germline, CDR1 SGHRS and CDR2 YFSETQ. This CDR3 spans 15 amino acids. CDR3 nucleotide sequence: TGCGCCAGCAGCTTGGCGGGTGGGCGCACAGATACGCAGTATTTT. This gives the protein CASSLAGGRTDTQYF.

This chain connects TRBV5-8 to TRBJ2-7, with a weak D call TRBD2 (5 bases). The CDR3 loop spans 16 amino acids. Deletions cut 0 bases from V and 6 bases from J, with 19 bases between. Germline V gene lookup returns CDR1 SGHTS and CDR2 YDEGEE. CDR3 sequence reads: CASSLGGALRRGEQYF. CDR3 bases: TGTGCCAGCAGCTTGGGGGGAGCGCTCCGTCGTGGCGAGCAGTACTTC.

Only a few counts were recorded for this clone. This rearrangement joins TRBV5-6 to TRBJ2-7; 12 positions match TRBD2. The J segment lost 3 bases and the V segment lost 5 bases, leaving 3 bases of the junction unmatched. The CDR3 has 14 amino acids. From germline, CDR1 is SGHDT and CDR2 YYEEEE. This chain's CDR3 is CASSVTSGGYEQYF. The CDR3 DNA reads TGTGCCAGCAGTGTGACTAGCGGGGGCTACGAGCAGTACTTC.

V and J are TRBV7-9 and TRBJ2-3; the D is unclear. This CDR3 contains 12 residues. Germline loops: CDR1 SEHNR, CDR2 FQNEAQ (reference sequence). Trimming removed 4 bases at V and 4 bases at J, with 6 bases between. CDR3 sequence: CASSYRADTQYF. The CDR3 nucleotides are TGTGCCAGCAGCTACCGCGCAGATACGCAGTATTTT.

Written as DNA, the CDR3 is TGTGCCAGCAGCACCGGACAGATGAACACTGAAGCTTTCTTT. Translated: CASSTGQMNTEAFF. The rearrangement joins TRBV11-2 to TRBJ1-1, with D possibly TRBD1 on 6 matching bases. The CDR3 is 14 residues long. Germline CDR1 reads SGHAT; CDR2 reads FQNNGV. V dropped 5 bases and J dropped 0 bases, with 10 bases sitting between them.

The genes are TRBV5-6 and TRBJ1-2; unclear D gene. The CDR3 spans 13 residues. CDR1 and CDR2 (germline): SGHDT, YYEEEE. V lost 8 bases to trimming and J lost 5 bases, with 16 bases between them. The CDR3 DNA is TGTGCCAGTGCCGGACGGGCCTCTTATGGCTACACCTTC. It specifies CASAGRASYGYTF.

As concerns this clone: The junction does not match germline at one end; this may be a read error. The gene calls are TRBV5-1 and TRBJ2-2; D is perhaps TRBD1 (5 bases). The CDR3 loop spans 15 amino acids. Germline V lookup: CDR1 SGHRS, CDR2 YFSETQ. CDR3 nucleotides: TGCGCCGGCAGCCCCTTCGGACAGAACACCGGGGAGCTGTTTTTT. This gives the protein CAGSPFGQNTGELFF.

Notes on this clone: Additional DNA sequences in this sample encode the identical CDR3. The V call is TRBV5-6, the J call TRBJ2-2, with D perhaps being TRBD1 or TRBD2 (5 bases each). Germline V gene data show CDR1 as SGHDT and CDR2 as YYEEEE. Trimming cost V 0 bases and J 5 bases, with 14 bases left between them. The length of the CDR3 is 16 residues. The CDR3 DNA reads as TGTGCCAGCAGCTTGGGCGGTCCGGGACCGACCGGGGAGCTGTTTTTT. As protein: CASSLGGPGPTGELFF.

The V gene is TRBV6-1, the J gene TRBJ2-7; D is possibly TRBD1 or TRBD2 (5 bases each). This CDR3 comprises 18 residues. Trimming left V 0 bases short and J 0 bases short, with 18 bases between. Germline values: CDR1 MNHNS, CDR2 SASEGT. The CDR3 coding sequence is TGTGCCAGCAGTGAAGCGGTGTCCGGGGCAGCCTTCTCCTACGAGCAGTACTTC. Translation gives CASSEAVSGAAFSYEQYF.

This sequence joins TRBV13 and TRBJ2-2; D call uncertain. Germline V gene sequence: CDR1 PRHDT, CDR2 FYEKMQ (reference sequence). Between the trimmed V and J ends, which lost 1 base and 6 bases, there was a span of 3 bases. CDR3 length: 12 residues. The CDR3 region has the DNA TGTGCCAGCAGCTTAGTGGCCGGGGAGCTGTTTTTT. Translated: CASSLVAGELFF.

This clone was detected only once. The V and J genes are TRBV6-5 and TRBJ1-1; D not resolved. V lost 5 bases, J lost 0 bases, and 10 bases lay in between. This CDR3 has 14 amino acids. Germline-derived CDR1 and CDR2 are MNHEY and SVGAGI. In DNA form, the CDR3 reads TGTGCCAGCAGTGTAGCCGGATTGAACACTGAAGCTTTCTTT. Protein sequence: CASSVAGLNTEAFF.